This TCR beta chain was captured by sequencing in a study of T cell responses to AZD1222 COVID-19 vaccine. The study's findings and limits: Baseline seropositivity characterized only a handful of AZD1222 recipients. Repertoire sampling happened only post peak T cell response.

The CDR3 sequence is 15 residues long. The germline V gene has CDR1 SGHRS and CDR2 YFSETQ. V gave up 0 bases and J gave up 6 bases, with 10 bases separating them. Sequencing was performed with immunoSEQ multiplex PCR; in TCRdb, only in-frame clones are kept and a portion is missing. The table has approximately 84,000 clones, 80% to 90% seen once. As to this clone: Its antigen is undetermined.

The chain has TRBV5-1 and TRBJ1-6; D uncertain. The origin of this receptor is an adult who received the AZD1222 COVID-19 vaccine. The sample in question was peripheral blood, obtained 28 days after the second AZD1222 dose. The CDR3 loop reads CASSLDGVLNSPLHF. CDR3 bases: TGCGCCAGCAGCTTGGACGGGGTCCTTAATTCACCCCTCCACTTT.